This T cell receptor beta chain comes out of a study of blood T cell repertoires in COVID-19. Study summary: From T cells, B-cell-depleted T cells, or PBMCs came the material, which was cDNA or gDNA.

Germline assignment: CDR1 KGHDR and CDR2 SFDVKD. The CDR3 is 16 residues long. The V end was cut by 3 bases, the J end by 3 bases, with 14 bases between. Clones were read by immunoSEQ multiplex PCR, and TCRdb kept only the in-frame ones, dropping some. In the table there are tens of thousands of clones, around 91% of which are singletons. The sequence was collected from a human donor in a cohort sampled during active COVID-19. The chain recombines TRBV24-1 with TRBJ2-1, with D unresolved. The source material was peripheral blood. CDR3 in amino acids: CATSDPLDDGYNEQFF. The DNA for the CDR3 is TGTGCCACCAGTGATCCCCTAGACGACGGCTACAATGAGCAGTTCTTC.